This TCR beta chain was profiled in a study of blood T cell repertoires in COVID-19. Overall study: The United States, Italy and Spain provided the acute and convalescent COVID-19 samples. PBMCs, B-cell-depleted T cells, or T cells were the source of the cDNA or gDNA that made up the material.

CDR1 MNHEY and CDR2 SVGAGI come from the germline V gene. The CDR3 is 13 residues long. V was cut by 5 bases and J by 6 bases, with 10 bases left in between. Methods used by the authors: From reference gene primer amplification, estimates of nucleated cell counts were derived. The method was immunoSEQ multiplex PCR; TCRdb's version includes in-frame clones alone and lacks a portion of them. The DNA gave D and trimming, while V, J and clone size come from that table. The data show roughly 45,000 clones, approximately 80% seen once. This TCR was recovered from a woman aged 55-70 years with acute or convalescent COVID-19. This chain joins TRBV6-5 and TRBJ2-2; D possibly corresponds to TRBD1 (5 bases). Sequenced material: peripheral blood. The CDR3 region is CASSPREAGELFF. DNA for the CDR3: TGTGCCAGCAGTCCCAGGGAAGCCGGGGAGCTGTTTTTT.